These T cell receptor beta chains were read from a single sample in a study of shared clonotypes between healthy human individuals. Repertoires were generated with immunoSEQ multiplex PCR, while TCRdb's copy carries only in-frame clones and drops some. Of over a million clones in the sample, about 84% are singletons; the top ten hold approximately 0.5%. Sequenced input: memory CD4+ T cells from PBMCs. The receptors here all came from a man between 18 and 35 years old in good health. Some clones in this sample may be carry-over from other donors' samples. Both conserved end residues are part of each CDR3. The D gene is left open where the match is weak. Size values are once, few and many counts, or a class for expanded clones, and some rows have none.

TRBV7-3	-	TRBJ2-7	TRBD2	CASSSGTPGLADEQYF	TGTGCCAGCAGCTCAGGTACCCCGGGACTAGCGGACGAGCAGTACTTC
TRBV18	-	TRBJ2-6	TRBD1	CASSPTGDLTPPSGANVLTF	TGTGCCAGCTCACCAACAGGGGATCTTACCCCCCCCTCTGGGGCCAACGTCCTGACTTTC
TRBV29-1	-	TRBJ2-7	-	CSVEDQVSSRVEYF	TGCAGCGTTGAAGATCAGGTATCGAGCCGGGTCGAGTACTTC
TRBV11-2	-	TRBJ2-7	-	CASTNRWNLYEQYF	TGTGCCAGCACCAACCGTTGGAACCTCTACGAGCAGTACTTC
TRBV6-5	-	TRBJ1-3	-	CASRWTDGNTIYF	TGTGCCAGCAGATGGACGGACGGAAACACCATATATTTT
TRBV7-2	-	TRBJ2-7	-	CASSLFRDTYEQYF	TGTGCCAGCAGCTTATTCCGGGACACCTACGAGCAGTACTTC
TRBV28	-	TRBJ1-1	-	CASRLSPPEAFF	TGTGCCAGCAGGTTGTCCCCTCCTGAAGCTTTCTTT
TRBV7-2	few	TRBJ1-1	-	CASSLATGIRTEAFF	TGTGCCAGCAGCTTAGCGACCGGGATTCGAACTGAAGCTTTCTTT
TRBV2	few	TRBJ2-5	-	CASSGRRGGAETQYF	TGTGCCAGCAGTGGACGTAGGGGAGGCGCGGAGACCCAGTACTTC
TRBV7-8	-	TRBJ1-4	TRBD1	CASSLARDRGNEKLFF	TGTGCCAGCAGCTTAGCCCGGGACAGGGGGAATGAAAAACTGTTTTTT
TRBV4-2	-	TRBJ1-1	-	CASSRAGGNTEAFF	TGTGCCAGCAGCCGCGCGGGCGGGAACACTGAAGCTTTCTTT
TRBV4-2	-	TRBJ1-6	TRBD1	CASSQPGTGDSPLHF	TGTGCCAGCAGCCAACCCGGGACAGGGGATTCACCCCTCCACTTT
TRBV27	few	TRBJ2-6	-	CASSPWTPTPSGANVLTF	TGTGCCAGCAGTCCGTGGACTCCCACCCCCTCTGGGGCCAACGTCCTGACTTTC
TRBV2	once	TRBJ1-1	-	CASSDFSVAGWNTEAFF	TGTGCCAGCAGTGATTTTTCGGTTGCAGGGTGGAACACTGAAGCTTTCTTT
TRBV4-2	-	TRBJ2-3	TRBD2	CASSQGGREGRTDTQYF	TGTGCCAGCAGCCAAGGCGGTCGGGAGGGCCGCACAGATACGCAGTATTTT
TRBV30	-	TRBJ1-1	-	CAWKVTGMNTEAFF	TGTGCCTGGAAAGTTACAGGCATGAACACTGAAGCTTTCTTT
TRBV15	-	TRBJ2-2	-	CATSSPLKASNTGELFF	TGTGCCACCAGCAGTCCCCTGAAGGCTTCGAACACCGGGGAGCTGTTTTTT